Presented here are 21 T cell receptor beta chains from one specimen sequenced in a study of CD8 T cells in ankylosing spondylitis. TCRdb fed the 5' RACE reads into MiXCR, producing one record per CDR3 protein. The table has 200,000 or so distinct CDR3 sequences, around a sixth seen once. Sequenced sample: blood, either unsorted or a sorted T cell fraction (not recorded which). The receptors here all came from a male donor between 5 and 35 years old with ankylosing spondylitis or in good health (not recorded which).

This clonotype was found many times. J is TRBJ2-5 and V is TRBV29-1, with D perhaps matching TRBD1 or TRBD2 (5 bases each). Per the germline V gene, CDR1 is SQVTM and CDR2 is ANQGSEA. There are 14 residues in the CDR3. V was pared by 4 bases and J by 7 bases, with 19 bases between. The CDR3 here is CSVAFMGTLGTQYF. The CDR3 DNA follows: TGCAGCGTTGCTTTTATGGGGACCCTCGGGACCCAGTACTTC.

There are many counts of this clonotype. The chain links TRBV24-1 to TRBJ2-7, with 9 bases identical to TRBD2. CDR1 is KGHDR and CDR2 is SFDVKD in the germline V gene. The junction had 4 bases not matched to a gene; V was cut back by 12 bases and J by 2 bases. The CDR3 loop spans 12 amino acids. For the CDR3, the DNA is TGTGCCTCCCAGCGGGAGGCCTACGAGCAGTACGTC. This sequence encodes CASQREAYEQYV.

The chain combines TRBV29-1 with TRBJ1-1, with no clear D. Germline CDR1 reads SQVTM; CDR2 reads ANQGSEA. Trimming shortened V by 4 bases and J by 3 bases, and 9 bases separated the two germline ends. The CDR3 extends over 12 amino acids. The DNA of the CDR3 is TGCAGCGTTGGTGAGAGGGACACTGAAGCTTTCTTT. Protein: CSVGERDTEAFF.

This clonotype has ten or more counts. The V gene is TRBV6-5, the J gene TRBJ2-5, with D unclear. The CDR3 extends over 14 amino acids. V lost 8 bases and J lost 3, with 16 bases in between. Germline-derived CDR1 and CDR2 are MNHEY and SVGAGI. The DNA of the CDR3 is TGTGCCAGCTCCATGAGACGTGACAAAGAGACCCAGTACTTC. This gives the protein CASSMRRDKETQYF.

V usage is TRBV20-1 and J usage is TRBJ2-1; D is undetermined. V lost 8 bases and J 2 bases, leaving 7 bases between the germline ends. CDR3 length equals 11 residues. The germline V gene encodes CDR1 DFQATT and CDR2 SNEGSKA (reference sequence). This chain's CDR3 is CSRVTYNEQFF. The CDR3 DNA is TGCAGTCGGGTTACCTACAATGAGCAGTTCTTC.

This clonotype showed up many times. The chain uses TRBV3-1 and TRBJ1-4; no reliable D call. Trimming removed 5 bases at V and 7 bases at J, with 8 bases between. CDR1 is LGHDT and CDR2 is YNNKEL in the germline V gene (reference sequence). CDR3 length: 12 residues. CDR3 loop: CASSSGVEKLFF. The CDR3 coding sequence is TGTGCCAGCAGCTCAGGCGTTGAAAAACTGTTTTTT.

This clonotype occurred many times. This chain joins TRBV10-3 and TRBJ2-1, with TRBD1 matching over 11 bases. The CDR3 consists of 15 residues. The V gene's germline CDR1 is ENHRY and CDR2 SYGVKD. The trim removed 6 bases at V and 4 bases at J, leaving 5 bases unmatched. The CDR3 sequence: CAISDRDRGYNEQFF. The CDR3 DNA follows: TGTGCCATCAGCGACCGGGACAGGGGGTACAATGAGCAGTTCTTC.

The chain links TRBV5-1 to TRBJ2-7; TRBD1 matches 10 bases. The germline gives CDR1 SGHRS, CDR2 YFSETQ. J lost 2 bases, V lost 4 bases, and 9 bases had no gene match. The CDR3 is 16 amino acids. This CDR3 reads CASSVQPGQGTYEQYF. CDR3 DNA: TGCGCCAGCAGCGTCCAACCGGGACAGGGGACCTACGAGCAGTACTTC.

V and J are TRBV25-1 and TRBJ2-4, with TRBD1 as a possible D gene (6 bases). CDR1 is MGHDK, CDR2 SYGVNS, per germline. With 1 base removed from V and 10 bases from J, the gap between germline ends came to 14 bases. The CDR3 length is 14 residues. The CDR3: CASSELDSPGIQYF. The CDR3 nucleotides read TGTGCCAGCAGTGAATTGGACAGCCCAGGGATTCAGTACTTC.

This clonotype was recorded at least ten times. This chain joins TRBV5-1 and TRBJ2-5; D uncertain. The CDR3 extends over 12 amino acids. The V gene lost 3 bases and the J gene lost 3 bases, with 6 bases spanning the gap. CDR1 is SGHRS and CDR2 is YFSETQ in the germline V gene. The CDR3 loop reads CASSSEKETQYF. The CDR3 nucleotides are TGCGCCAGCAGCTCGGAAAAAGAGACCCAGTACTTC.

In this sample, this clonotype turned up a few times. This sequence joins TRBV11-2 and TRBJ2-2, with a weak D call TRBD2 (6 bases). CDR1 and CDR2 (germline): SGHAT, FQNNGV. V dropped 0 bases and J dropped 8 bases, with 7 bases sitting between them. This CDR3 has 13 residues. CDR3 nucleotide sequence: TGTGCCAGCAGCTTAGACGGGAGAGGGGAGCTGTTTTTT. It codes for CASSLDGRGELFF.

This clonotype has a count of ten or more. The rearrangement links TRBV12-3 or TRBV12-4 to TRBJ2-4; a possible D gene is TRBD2 (6 bases). The CDR3 length is 13 residues. Trimming stripped 6 bases from V and 5 bases from J, with 11 bases between. The chain's CDR3 is CASSLGEENIQYF. The CDR3 DNA sequence: TGTGCCAGCAGCCTGGGGGAGGAAAACATTCAGTACTTC.

This clonotype was detected ten times or more. This chain connects TRBV5-1 to TRBJ2-1, with 8 bases that match TRBD2. CDR3 length: 16 residues. Germline trimming cut 4 bases from V and 5 bases from J; bases unmatched to any gene: 11. CDR1 is SGHRS, CDR2 YFSETQ, per germline. The CDR3 coding sequence is TGCGCCAGCAGCCCACGGGGCGGGAGGAGGGACAATGAGCAGTTCTTC. Translation: CASSPRGGRRDNEQFF.

This clonotype was detected ten times or more. The V call is TRBV2, the J call TRBJ2-1; 8 bases agree with TRBD2. Germline V gene data show CDR1 as SNHLY and CDR2 as FYNNEI. This CDR3 has 15 residues. The V and J ends lost 8 bases and 8 bases, in that order; junction bases with no gene match: 14. DNA for the CDR3: TGTGCCAGCGTCGAACCCGGGACTAGGCTGGATGAGCAGTTCTTC. This encodes CASVEPGTRLDEQFF.

This clonotype was seen at least ten times. This chain uses TRBV6-5 with TRBJ2-6, with a possible D match to TRBD2 (6 bases). The CDR3 contains 19 residues. V lost 0 bases to trimming and J lost 0 bases, with 15 bases between them. Germline CDR1 MNHEY, CDR2 SVGAGI. CDR3: CASSYSQGDWTSGANVLTF. CDR3 nucleotide sequence: TGTGCCAGCAGTTACTCACAAGGGGACTGGACCTCTGGGGCCAACGTCCTGACTTTC.

V usage is TRBV27 and J usage is TRBJ1-1; D gene unclear. Germline loops: CDR1 MNHEY, CDR2 SMNVEV (reference sequence). The length of the CDR3 is 14 residues. V lost 2 bases and J 5 bases, leaving 12 bases between the germline ends. Here the CDR3 reads CASSLDPTGTEAFF. The CDR3 nucleotides are TGTGCCAGCAGTTTAGATCCCACGGGGACTGAAGCTTTCTTT.

This clonotype was found many times. This rearrangement joins TRBV10-3 to TRBJ2-1, with D possibly being TRBD1 or TRBD2 (5 bases each). V dropped 11 bases and J dropped 3 bases, with 11 bases sitting between them. The CDR3 has 12 amino acids. Looked up from germline, CDR1 is ENHRY and CDR2 is SYGVKD. CDR3 protein: CAGGRNYNEQFF. CDR3 bases: TGTGCCGGGGGACGGAACTACAATGAGCAGTTCTTC.

At least ten counts were recorded for this clonotype. The V and J genes are TRBV7-8 and TRBJ2-2; D possibly corresponds to TRBD1 (5 bases). The CDR3 totals 17 residues. Trimming removed 2 bases at V and 2 bases at J, with 15 bases between. Germline assignment: CDR1 SGHVS and CDR2 FQNEAQ. The CDR3 DNA reads TGTGCCAGCAGCTTAACGCAGCCAGGGCCAAACACCGGGGAGCTGTTTTTT. It codes for CASSLTQPGPNTGELFF.

This clonotype was counted ten times or more. The genes are TRBV24-1 and TRBJ2-3; D uncertain. The V and J ends lost 6 bases and 3 bases respectively, with 6 bases between them. The CDR3 loop spans 12 amino acids. From germline, CDR1 is KGHDR and CDR2 SFDVKD. In nucleotides, the CDR3 is TGTGCCACCAGTTACGGGACAGATACGCAGTATTTT. Its translation is CATSYGTDTQYF.

This clonotype has just a few counts. The chain combines TRBV18 with TRBJ1-5, with unresolved D. This CDR3 region has 13 residues. Germline V gene data show CDR1 as KGHSH and CDR2 as LQKENI. V gave up 2 bases and J gave up 7 bases, with 9 bases separating them. The CDR3 sequence is CASSPDLGQPQHF. The CDR3 nucleotides are TGTGCCAGCTCACCAGATCTTGGGCAGCCCCAGCATTTT.

This clonotype came up many times. This chain connects TRBV29-1 to TRBJ1-1; D is possibly TRBD1 (6 bases). V was cut by 3 bases and J by 10 bases, with 18 bases left in between. This CDR3 contains 13 residues. Germline CDR1 is SQVTM and CDR2 is ANQGSEA. The DNA of the CDR3 is TGCAGCGTTGAGATCGGGGGGGCGACCCGAGCTTTCTTT. Its protein product is CSVEIGGATRAFF.